These 18 T cell receptor beta chains were sequenced from one sample in a study of identical twins. TCRdb called the 5' RACE reads again in MiXCR, with one record for every CDR3 protein. The sample contains just under 650,000 distinct CDR3 sequences, about 7% of which appear only once. The same sample was also studied in work on yellow fever vaccine responses in identical twins.

The sequencing input was PBMCs. All receptors come from a woman aged 18 to 35 in good health.

This clonotype was picked up many times. The chain has TRBV2 and TRBJ1-5; D unclear. The CDR3 consists of 14 residues. V was trimmed by 2 bases and J by 6 bases, leaving 11 bases between them. Germline V gene lookup returns CDR1 SNHLY and CDR2 FYNNEI. The CDR3: CASSESHHTQPQHF. The CDR3 nucleotides read TGTGCCAGCAGTGAATCACACCACACTCAGCCCCAGCATTTT.

This clonotype appeared many times. CDR3 sequence: CASGRTGGDPIANTIYF. As DNA, the CDR3 is TGTGCCAGCGGCCGGACAGGGGGCGATCCTATTGCGAACACCATATATTTT. V is TRBV7-9 and J is TRBJ1-3, with 11 nucleotides matching TRBD1. Germline lookup yields CDR1 SEHNR and CDR2 FQNEAQ (reference sequence). Germline trimming cut 8 bases from V and 7 bases from J; bases unmatched to any gene: 16. This CDR3 is built from 17 residues.

This clonotype was picked up a small number of times. This chain joins TRBV19 and TRBJ1-3; D is uncertain. Trimming removed 6 bases at V and 0 bases at J, with 3 bases between. Germline values: CDR1 LNHDA, CDR2 SQIVND (reference sequence). The CDR3 is 12 residues long. CDR3 nucleotides: TGTGCCAGTAGCCGCTCTGGAAACACCATATATTTT. Translating gives CASSRSGNTIYF.

This clonotype showed up just a few times. CDR3 nucleotide sequence: TGTGCCAGCAGCCTCTCAATGAATGAGCAGTTCTTC. This codes for CASSLSMNEQFF. The rearrangement uses TRBV3-1 and TRBJ2-1; D not certain. Germline V gene data show CDR1 as LGHDT and CDR2 as YNNKEL (reference sequence). The CDR3 loop spans 12 amino acids. V shed 4 bases and J shed 7 bases, with 8 bases lying between them.

This clonotype has more than one count but fewer than ten. The CDR3 nucleotides are TGTGCCAGCAGCGCGGCCGGGACACCCTACGAGCAGTACTTC. Amino acids: CASSAAGTPYEQYF. The chain employs TRBV9 and TRBJ2-7; maybe TRBD1 (6 bases). Germline V gives CDR1 SGDLS, CDR2 YYNGEE. The V end was cut by 3 bases, the J end by 2 bases, with 12 bases between. There are 14 residues in the CDR3.

This clonotype occurred many times. V gene TRBV18 combines with J gene TRBJ2-3, with TRBD2 matching 8 bases. This CDR3 region has 13 residues. V lost 8 bases, J lost 0 bases, and 1 base stayed unmatched. Germline V CDR1 and CDR2: KGHSH, LQKENI. The CDR3: CASKRGSTDTQYF. As DNA, the CDR3 is TGTGCCAGCAAGCGGGGGAGCACAGATACGCAGTATTTT.

This clonotype appeared many times. V usage is TRBV4-1 and J usage is TRBJ2-3, with D tentatively TRBD2 (5 bases). Germline V gives CDR1 MGHRA, CDR2 YSYEKL. Between the trimmed V and J ends, which lost 0 bases and 0 bases, there was a span of 7 bases. This CDR3 is built from 15 residues. The CDR3 loop reads CASSQEAASTDTQYF. The CDR3 DNA follows: TGCGCCAGCAGCCAAGAAGCGGCTAGCACAGATACGCAGTATTTT.

This clonotype was seen more than once but under ten times. The rearrangement joins TRBV15 to TRBJ2-1; D ambiguous. V shed 3 bases and J shed 4 bases, with 7 bases lying between them. Germline V gene lookup returns CDR1 LNHNV and CDR2 YYDKDF (reference sequence). The CDR3 covers 13 residues. The CDR3 reads CATSSGPYNEQFF. Written as DNA, the CDR3 is TGTGCCACCAGCAGCGGACCGTACAATGAGCAGTTCTTC.

The table lists this clonotype with a few counts. The J gene is TRBJ2-1, the V gene TRBV5-1; D assignment may be TRBD1 or TRBD2 (6 bases each). There are 15 residues in the CDR3. CDR1 is SGHRS, CDR2 YFSETQ, per germline. V was pared by 1 base and J by 5 bases, with 13 bases between. The DNA for the CDR3 is TGCGCCAGCAGCTTGACTAACGGGGGCAACAATGAGCAGTTCTTC. It encodes CASSLTNGGNNEQFF.

This clonotype was counted ten times or more. The rearrangement links TRBV5-1 to TRBJ2-5; D is tentatively TRBD1 or TRBD2 (5 bases each). The ends were cut back, 1 base at V and 5 bases at J, with 18 bases in the middle. The CDR3 runs 16 residues. The germline V gene encodes CDR1 SGHRS and CDR2 YFSETQ. CDR3 DNA: TGCGCCAGCAGCTTGATTTTGGGACCAAAAGAGGAGACCCAGTACTTC. Amino acid sequence: CASSLILGPKEETQYF.

This clonotype was recorded at least ten times. V gene TRBV29-1 combines with J gene TRBJ1-2; no firm D call. Between the trimmed V and J ends, which lost 5 bases and 3 bases, there was a span of 10 bases. This CDR3 region has 12 residues. Looked up from germline, CDR1 is SQVTM and CDR2 is ANQGSEA. This CDR3 reads CSVLAADYGYTF. CDR3 DNA sequence: TGCAGCGTTCTAGCAGCTGACTATGGCTACACCTTC.

This clonotype was seen repeatedly, ten times or more. V and J are TRBV29-1 and TRBJ2-7; TRBD1 or TRBD2 may be the D gene (5 bases each). This CDR3 is 12 amino acids long. Trimming cost V 4 bases and J 6 bases, with 13 bases left between them. Germline V gene sequence: CDR1 SQVTM, CDR2 ANQGSEA. DNA for the CDR3: TGCAGCGTTGTGGGCCAGGGAGTCGAGCAGTACTTC. Its protein is CSVVGQGVEQYF.

The chain couples TRBV7-9 to TRBJ2-7; D unresolved. Trimming stripped 5 bases from V and 0 bases from J, with 20 bases between. This CDR3 spans 17 amino acids. Per germline, CDR1 SEHNR and CDR2 FQNEAQ (reference sequence). The CDR3 reads CASSGLSARRRSYEQYF. The CDR3 nucleotides read TGTGCCAGCAGCGGCCTCTCCGCGAGACGACGCTCCTACGAGCAGTACTTC.

This clonotype has ten or more counts. The chain has TRBV12-3 or TRBV12-4 and TRBJ2-1; D may be TRBD2 (7 bases). This CDR3 is built from 14 residues. Trimming shortened V by 8 bases and J by 5 bases, and 16 bases separated the two germline ends. The CDR3 coding sequence is TGTGCCAGCGGCCCCGGGGGGCGCGACAATGAGCAGTTCTTC. This gives the protein CASGPGGRDNEQFF.

This clonotype occurred many times. The chain recombines TRBV7-7 with TRBJ2-1; tentative D call: TRBD2 (5 bases). The CDR3 runs 17 residues. V shed 2 bases and J shed 4 bases, with 18 bases lying between them. Germline V gives CDR1 SSHAT, CDR2 FNYEAQ (reference sequence). The CDR3 DNA reads TGTGCCAGCAGCTTACTAAGTGCTAGCCAGACTTACAATGAGCAGTTCTTC. Translating it yields CASSLLSASQTYNEQFF.

J is TRBJ2-1 and V is TRBV7-9; D unclear. Trimming took off 0 bases at V and 6 bases at J, with 18 bases between the two ends. CDR1 and CDR2 from the germline V gene are SEHNR and FQNEAQ (reference sequence). CDR3 length: 17 residues. The CDR3: CASSLASMSGSVNEQFF. The CDR3 coding sequence is TGTGCCAGCAGCTTAGCCTCTATGAGTGGTTCGGTCAATGAGCAGTTCTTC.

This clonotype was counted ten times or more. The chain is built from TRBV5-1 and TRBJ1-5; 9 bases align to TRBD1. This CDR3 contains 14 residues. Germline V gene data show CDR1 as SGHRS and CDR2 as YFSETQ. Trimming cost V 4 bases and J 5 bases; bases outside gene matches: 4. This CDR3 reads CASSVTGGDQPQHF. The DNA for the CDR3 is TGCGCCAGCAGCGTGACAGGGGGAGATCAGCCCCAGCATTTT.

This clonotype was counted a few times. The chain couples TRBV5-1 to TRBJ1-1, with D hard to call. Trimming took off 0 bases at V and 0 bases at J, with 15 bases between the two ends. This CDR3 contains 17 residues. Germline lookup yields CDR1 SGHRS and CDR2 YFSETQ. The CDR3 reads CASSLVTGPALNTEAFF. The CDR3 nucleotides are TGCGCCAGCAGCTTGGTAACGGGCCCCGCATTGAACACTGAAGCTTTCTTT.